This T cell receptor beta chain derives from a study of blood T cell repertoires in COVID-19. Turning to the study itself: The study drew acute and convalescent COVID-19 samples from the United States, Italy and Spain. Nucleic acid was either cDNA or gDNA, and it came from T cells, B-cell-depleted T cells, or PBMCs.

The CDR3 totals 13 residues. Losses at the gene ends were 6 bases for V and 5 bases for J; bases not matched to a gene: 1. Germline values: CDR1 MNHEY, CDR2 SMNVEV (reference sequence). Seattle's enrolled individuals joined amid active infection and were then monitored longitudinally. Authors' methods: Estimated nucleated cell counts came from reference gene primer amplification. Some clones are missing from TCRdb's copy, which holds only in-frame ones; the method was immunoSEQ multiplex PCR. That table is the source of V, J and clone size, and D and trimming were worked out from the DNA. Of roughly 190,000 clones in the sample, 81% were seen once.

Sequenced input: peripheral blood. The chain combines TRBV27 with TRBJ2-2; 9 nucleotides align to TRBD1. The sequence derives from a woman between 40 and 50 years old with COVID-19, enrolled during active disease. The CDR3 region has the DNA TGTGCCAGCAGGGACAGGGGAACCGGGGAGCTGTTTTTT. It is translated as CASRDRGTGELFF.